The 24 T cell receptor beta chains below all came from one sample that was sequenced in a study of T cells in Graves' hyperthyroidism and ophthalmopathy. Researchers took RNA transcripts and amplified the TCR beta CDR3 regions from them. A first-round RT-PCR of the TCR CDR3 used the HTBI primer set. TCRdb redid the calling of the multiplex PCR reads with MiXCR, one entry per CDR3 protein. This sample has over 350,000 distinct CDR3 sequences; around 18% occur once, and the top ten carry around 40%. Sequencing used blood. The receptors come from a young man with Graves' ophthalmopathy.

The chain is built from TRBV10-3 and TRBJ2-7; 8 bases are a match to TRBD2. The germline gives CDR1 ENHRY, CDR2 SYGVKD. With 5 bases clipped from V and 2 bases from J, the junction kept 2 bases outside the gene matches. The CDR3 totals 13 residues. Here the CDR3 DNA reads TGTGCCATCAGTTCGGGGGGGCCCTACGAGCAGTACTTC. Protein sequence: CAISSGGPYEQYF.

This clonotype has at least ten counts. This chain uses TRBV5-5 with TRBJ2-7; D is unresolved. The CDR3 length is 12 residues. V was pared by 4 bases and J by 3 bases, with 8 bases between. The germline gives CDR1 SGHKS, CDR2 YYEKEE (reference sequence). CDR3 sequence (DNA): TGTGCCAGCAGCCCCACAGACTACGAGCAGTACTTC. It codes for CASSPTDYEQYF.

The sample holds many counts of this clonotype. V gene TRBV12-3 or TRBV12-4 combines with J gene TRBJ1-2, with 7 bases lining up with TRBD1. V dropped 4 bases and J dropped 4; count of bases not matched to a gene: 9. The CDR3 runs to 15 residues. The CDR3 loop is CASSSAGTDGYGYTF. The CDR3, as DNA: TGTGCCAGCAGTTCAGCCGGGACAGACGGCTATGGCTACACCTTC.

This clonotype was recorded many times. J is TRBJ2-7 and V is TRBV6-1; 11 positions agree with TRBD2. The junction had 6 bases not matched to a gene; V was cut back by 3 bases and J by 5 bases. The length of the CDR3 is 15 residues. CDR1 is MNHNS, CDR2 SASEGT, per germline. DNA for the CDR3: TGTGCCAGCAGTGAGCCGGGACTAGCGGTCCACGAGCAGTACTTC. Amino acids: CASSEPGLAVHEQYF.

The rearrangement joins TRBV18 to TRBJ1-6, with D unresolved. Trimming removed 5 bases from V and 7 bases from J, with 9 bases in between. This CDR3 is 13 amino acids long. Germline CDR1 KGHSH, CDR2 LQKENI. CDR3 in DNA: TGTGCCAGCTCAAGAAACGAAAATTCACCCCTCCACTTT. This translates into CASSRNENSPLHF.

The V call is TRBV9, the J call TRBJ1-3; no clear D. The CDR3 has 13 amino acids. The V gene's germline CDR1 is SGDLS and CDR2 YYNGEE. With 0 bases removed from V and 7 bases from J, the gap between germline ends came to 8 bases. CDR3 DNA sequence: TGTGCCAGCAGCGTAGGAATGGGGAACACCATATATTTT. Protein: CASSVGMGNTIYF. The full variable domain, completed using reference TRBV9 and TRBJ1-3, is DSGVTQTPKHLITATGQRVTLRCSPRSGDLSVYWYQQSLDQGLQFLIQYYNGEERAKGNILERFSAQQFPDLHSELNLSSLELGDSALYFCASSVGMGNTIYFGEGSWLTVV.

CDR3 DNA sequence: TGTGCCAGCAGGACCCTTAATGAGCAGTTCTTC. This gives the protein CASRTLNEQFF. The V gene is TRBV12-3 or TRBV12-4, the J gene TRBJ2-1; D remains unclear. This CDR3 has 11 residues. V was pared by 6 bases and J by 7 bases, with 7 bases between.

This rearrangement joins TRBV18 to TRBJ2-7, with D possibly being TRBD1 (5 bases). Trimming shortened V by 4 bases and J by 3 bases, and 13 bases separated the two germline ends. The CDR3 has 14 residues. Germline values: CDR1 KGHSH, CDR2 LQKENI. The chain's CDR3 is CASSQNRQSYEQYF. In nucleotides, the CDR3 is TGTGCCAGCTCACAGAACCGACAGAGCTACGAGCAGTACTTC.

This clonotype was recorded at least ten times. CDR3 sequence: CASSLGTGNYGYTF. CDR3 sequence (DNA): TGTGCCAGCAGCTTGGGGACAGGGAACTATGGCTACACCTTC. V is TRBV7-9 and J is TRBJ1-2, with 9 bases aligning to TRBD1. This CDR3 region has 14 residues. Losses at the gene ends were 3 bases for V and 2 bases for J; bases not matched to a gene: 1. Germline V CDR1 and CDR2: SEHNR, FQNEAQ (reference sequence).

This clonotype has only a few counts. The J gene is TRBJ2-7, the V gene TRBV4-1, with 11 bases matching TRBD2. CDR1 and CDR2 from the germline V gene are MGHRA and YSYEKL. Trimming removed 1 base from V and 3 bases from J; junction bases left unmatched: 5. The CDR3 is made up of 16 amino acids. Here the CDR3 reads CASSQGVLAGGYEQYF. In DNA form, the CDR3 reads TGCGCCAGCAGCCAAGGGGTCCTAGCGGGGGGCTACGAGCAGTACTTC.

This clonotype was detected ten times or more. The chain's CDR3 is CASSFGLAPDTQYF. In nucleotides, the CDR3 is TGTGCCAGCAGCTTCGGTCTAGCCCCAGATACGCAGTATTTT. The chain uses TRBV11-2 and TRBJ2-3, with D maybe TRBD2 (5 bases). Between the trimmed V and J ends, which lost 3 bases and 4 bases, there was a span of 11 bases. The CDR3 sequence is 14 residues long. Germline V gene data show CDR1 as SGHAT and CDR2 as FQNNGV.

The chain uses TRBV4-2 and TRBJ2-2; 9 nucleotides match TRBD2. Germline loops: CDR1 LGHNA, CDR2 YNFKEQ. V shed 2 bases, J shed 3 bases, and the junction held 10 bases outside the gene matches. This CDR3 is built from 18 residues. CDR3 protein: CASSQLYSGGGDTGELFF. Here the CDR3 DNA reads TGTGCCAGCAGCCAACTCTATAGCGGGGGAGGTGACACCGGGGAGCTGTTTTTT.

This chain uses TRBV6-5 with TRBJ2-7; D tentatively reads TRBD1 or TRBD2 (6 bases each). This CDR3 is built from 15 residues. Germline values: CDR1 MNHEY, CDR2 SVGAGI. Trimming removed 0 bases at V and 4 bases at J, with 13 bases between. The CDR3 DNA sequence: TGTGCCAGCAGTTACTCGGGGGGCCGTATATACGAGCAGTACTTC. As protein: CASSYSGGRIYEQYF.

This clonotype was detected ten times or more. The V gene is TRBV20-1, the J gene TRBJ2-7; D tentatively reads TRBD1 or TRBD2 (5 bases each). The CDR3 has 17 amino acids. CDR1 is DFQATT, CDR2 SNEGSKA, per germline (reference sequence). The ends were cut back, 3 bases at V and 0 bases at J, with 21 bases in the middle. The CDR3 bases are TGCAGTGCTAGTTTGGTGGTCCCCACGGGGCCCTCCTACGAGCAGTACTTC. This gives the protein CSASLVVPTGPSYEQYF.

This clonotype appeared many times. The chain links TRBV2 to TRBJ2-5; D call uncertain. Germline V gene data show CDR1 as SNHLY and CDR2 as FYNNEI. CDR3 length: 14 amino acids. The ends were cut back, 8 bases at V and 1 base at J, with 14 bases in the middle. In DNA form, the CDR3 reads TGTGCCAGCGCCGCCCTACTAAGCCAAGAGACCCAGTACTTC. Amino acids: CASAALLSQETQYF.

This clonotype was observed a few times. The chain is built from TRBV6-1 and TRBJ1-2; 8 nucleotides line up with TRBD1. The germline CDR1 and CDR2 sequences are MNHNS and SASEGT. The CDR3 has 11 residues. Unmatched junction bases numbered 4, after V lost 10 bases and J lost 6 bases. The CDR3 sequence: CATRQGHGYTF. DNA for the CDR3: TGTGCCACTCGACAGGGGCATGGCTACACCTTC.

This sequence joins TRBV6-4 and TRBJ1-2, with 7 bases that match TRBD1. The length of the CDR3 is 15 residues. The germline CDR1 and CDR2 sequences are MRHNA and SNTAGT. V gave up 0 bases and J gave up 6 bases; unmatched junction bases: 7. CDR3 in DNA: TGTGCCAGCAGTGACTCCTTCCAGGGGGTTCATGGCTACACCTTC. It specifies CASSDSFQGVHGYTF.

This clonotype was counted only a few times. The chain employs TRBV4-1 and TRBJ2-2; no clear D. Germline V CDR1 and CDR2: MGHRA, YSYEKL. The ends were cut back, 3 bases at V and 0 bases at J, with 11 bases in the middle. The CDR3 sequence is 16 residues long. For the CDR3, the DNA is TGCGCCAGCAGCCAGGCCCTGGCGGCGAACACCGGGGAGCTGTTTTTT. It translates to CASSQALAANTGELFF.

The rearrangement uses TRBV10-1 and TRBJ1-6; 8 bases line up with TRBD1. This CDR3 spans 13 amino acids. The junction had 6 bases not matched to a gene; V was cut back by 4 bases and J by 13 bases. Germline CDR1 WNHNN, CDR2 SYGVQD (reference sequence). CDR3 nucleotides: TGCGCCAGCAGTGCGGACAGGGCTTCGCCCCTCCACTTT. This gives the protein CASSADRASPLHF.

This clonotype has at least ten counts. The junction differs from germline at one of its ends, possibly a read error. This chain links TRBV12-3 or TRBV12-4 with TRBJ1-1; D not certain. This CDR3 is 13 amino acids long. The CDR3 DNA sequence: TGCGCCAGCAGCTTGGGTTGGAACACTGAAGCTTTCTTT. This sequence encodes CASSLGWNTEAFF.

This rearrangement joins TRBV12-3 or TRBV12-4 to TRBJ2-1, with 11 nucleotides matching TRBD2. The CDR3 sequence is 14 residues long. V shed 7 bases, J shed 8 bases, and the junction held 7 bases outside the gene matches. In nucleotides, the CDR3 is TGTGCCAGCACCCTAGCGGGGGGTGACTATGAGCAGTTCTTC. Residues: CASTLAGGDYEQFF.

This clonotype appeared once. This chain joins TRBV2 and TRBJ2-3; D call uncertain. Trimming removed 2 bases from V and 4 bases from J, with 10 bases in between. The CDR3 is 14 amino acids. Per the germline V gene, CDR1 is SNHLY and CDR2 is FYNNEI. The CDR3 nucleotides read TGTGCCAGCAGTGAAAAGACAAGCTCAGATACGCAGTATTTT. This encodes CASSEKTSSDTQYF.

This clonotype appeared a few times. The J gene is TRBJ2-5, the V gene TRBV15, with D perhaps TRBD1 or TRBD2 (5 bases each). Germline CDR1 is LNHNV and CDR2 is YYDKDF (reference sequence). The CDR3 spans 15 residues. Trimming shortened V by 0 bases and J by 5 bases, and 13 bases separated the two germline ends. CDR3 nucleotides: TGTGCCACCAGCAGAGAAACGGGGACGGGGGAGACCCAGTACTTC. The encoded protein is CATSRETGTGETQYF.

This clonotype showed up just a few times. The chain couples TRBV4-2 to TRBJ1-4; D may be TRBD1 (5 bases). CDR1 and CDR2 from the germline V gene are LGHNA and YNFKEQ. The germline V and J ends were trimmed by 2 bases and 8 bases, with 21 bases remaining between them. The length of the CDR3 is 17 residues. The CDR3 here is CASSQNPGDPGREKLFF. Here the CDR3 DNA reads TGTGCCAGCAGCCAAAATCCTGGGGACCCGGGCAGGGAAAAACTGTTTTTT.